This TCR beta chain came from a study of identical twins. Regarding the study as a whole: Memory repertoires lacked the insertion deficit that abundant cord blood beta clonotypes showed. Modelling underestimated the level of out-of-frame TCR alpha sharing observed in monozygotic twins.

There are a few counts of this clonotype. Its antigen is unidentified. This CDR3 region has 9 residues. CDR1 and CDR2 from the germline V gene are SGHRS and YFSETQ. V shed 0 bases and J shed 13 bases, with 2 bases lying between them. Each cDNA held unique molecular identifiers, and template switching gave it a universal primer site. TCRdb reprocessed the 5' RACE reads via MiXCR and lists one record per CDR3 protein. The sample shows a few hundred thousand distinct CDR3 sequences, about 8% of them seen only once. These data were likewise used in another study, on yellow fever vaccine responses in identical twins.

The sample comprised CD8+ T cells sorted from blood. The clonotype originates from a woman between 18 and 30 years old in good health. The chain links TRBV5-1 to TRBJ2-1; D is undetermined. The CDR3 reads CASSLGQFF. The CDR3 DNA sequence: TGCGCCAGCAGCTTGGGACAGTTCTTC.